This is a list of T cell receptor beta chains from one sample in a study of technical replicates of blood from a handful of donors. Sequenced by immunoSEQ multiplex PCR; TCRdb stores in-frame clones only, minus some. The sample yields about 83,000 clones, around 90% seen once. The sequenced sample consisted of T cells isolated from PBMCs. The receptors were sampled from a human donor in good health. The CDR3 runs from the conserved cysteine through the conserved F or W. The order of the fields is D gene, J gene, clone size, V gene, CDR3 protein, CDR3 DNA. D genes are given only for firm matches. Some rows have no size entry. The others give once, few or many, or a class for an expanded clone.

-,TRBJ2-7,-,TRBV30,CAWIAPEAPGLYEQYF,TGTGCCTGGATCGCGCCAGAGGCGCCAGGGCTGTACGAGCAGTACTTC
-,TRBJ1-6,-,TRBV30,CASSQGLHNSPLHF,TGTGCCTCCTCACAGGGTTTACATAATTCACCCCTCCACTTT
-,TRBJ2-2,-,TRBV29-1,CSVDPMAGSRGLFF,TGCAGCGTTGACCCCATGGCAGGGAGCAGGGGGCTGTTTTTT
TRBD2,TRBJ2-3,-,TRBV13,CASSAGLAGGKTSTDTQYF,TGTGCCAGCAGCGCCGGACTAGCGGGGGGGAAGACTAGCACAGATACGCAGTATTTT
-,TRBJ1-1,-,TRBV2,CASSSRTGPNTEAFF,TGTGCCAGCAGCTCGAGAACAGGGCCGAACACTGAAGCTTTCTTT
TRBD1,TRBJ2-5,-,TRBV7-9,CASSPDSGTGLETQYF,TGTGCCAGCAGCCCGGACTCCGGGACAGGGTTAGAGACCCAGTACTTC
-,TRBJ2-7,-,TRBV6-5,CASSYSPETYEQYF,TGTGCCAGCAGTTACTCTCCAGAAACCTACGAGCAGTACTTC
TRBD2,TRBJ2-1,-,TRBV4-2,CASSRPAGVSYNEQFF,TGTGCCAGCAGCCGACCAGCGGGGGTATCCTACAATGAGCAGTTCTTC
TRBD1,TRBJ2-7,-,TRBV7-9,CASTSGQGVTSSSYEQYF,TGTGCCAGCACCTCGGGACAGGGGGTTACAAGCAGCTCCTACGAGCAGTACTTC
-,TRBJ2-4,-,TRBV18,CASSPAGRAENIQYF,TGTGCCAGCTCACCCGCCGGCAGGGCCGAAAACATTCAGTACTTC
-,TRBJ2-3,once,TRBV2,CASSRGGTDTQYF,TGTGCCAGCAGTCGCGGGGGCACAGATACGCAGTATTTT
-,TRBJ1-1,-,TRBV5-1,CASSAGNTEAFF,TGCGCCAGCAGCGCCGGTAACACTGAAGCTTTCTTT
-,TRBJ1-4,-,TRBV6-5,CASSYSAQYLEKLFF,TGTGCCAGCAGTTATTCGGCACAGTACCTAGAAAAACTGTTTTTT
-,TRBJ1-1,-,TRBV30,CAWSTGPGTEAFF,TGTGCCTGGAGTACAGGACCTGGGACTGAAGCTTTCTTT